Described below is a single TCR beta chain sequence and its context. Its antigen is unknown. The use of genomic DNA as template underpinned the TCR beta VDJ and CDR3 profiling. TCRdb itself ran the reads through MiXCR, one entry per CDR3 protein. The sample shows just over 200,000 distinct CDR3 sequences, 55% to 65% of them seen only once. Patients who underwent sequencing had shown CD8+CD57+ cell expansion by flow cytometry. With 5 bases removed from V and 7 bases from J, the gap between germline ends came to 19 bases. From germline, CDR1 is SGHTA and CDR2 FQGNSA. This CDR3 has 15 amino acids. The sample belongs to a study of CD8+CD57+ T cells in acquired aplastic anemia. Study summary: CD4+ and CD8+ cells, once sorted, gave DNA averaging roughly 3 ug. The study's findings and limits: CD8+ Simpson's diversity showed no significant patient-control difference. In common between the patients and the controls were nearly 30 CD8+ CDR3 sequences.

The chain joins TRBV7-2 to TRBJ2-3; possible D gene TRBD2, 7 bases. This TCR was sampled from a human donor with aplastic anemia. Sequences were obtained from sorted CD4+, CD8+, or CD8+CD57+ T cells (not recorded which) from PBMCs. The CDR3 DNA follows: TGTGCCAGCAGCCCGAGAGGGGGACTACCTTATACGCAGTATTTT. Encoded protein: CASSPRGGLPYTQYF.